This T cell receptor beta chain appears in the sequencing data of a study of vaccination and CD4 T cells after COVID-19. Study-level information: Cultures that served as controls received a CEFX pool, an HIV-1 Nef pool, or no peptide.

Sequenced with the Oncomine TCR Beta short-read assay was DNA taken from cultured CD4+ T cells. TCRdb independently ran MiXCR on the PCR reads; one entry per CDR3 protein. The table records 10,000 to 15,000 distinct CDR3 sequences, roughly 53% of them present only once. There are 15 residues in the CDR3. V lost 5 bases and J lost 2; bases outside the gene matches: 2. The germline CDR1 and CDR2 sequences are LNHDA and SQIVND (reference sequence). This clonotype was seen only a few times. Its antigen is unidentified. Treatment reported: approximately 9-day PBMC culture with coronavirus spike peptide pools or control peptides (ViraFEST assay). Antigen-specific T cells were expanded with peptide pools by ViraFEST, and TCRs were then sequenced. Around 2.1 million PBMCs went into each well for culture with 7.5 to 10 IU/ml IL-2 and 10 ug/ml peptide pools.

The sequence was obtained from a human donor who had recovered from COVID-19. The chain links TRBV19 to TRBJ1-3; 11 positions agree with TRBD1. Sequencing used CD4+ T cells from blood, cultured in vitro. The CDR3 protein is CASSPDRGPGNTIYF. CDR3 bases: TGTGCCAGTAGTCCGGACAGGGGGCCTGGAAACACCATATATTTT.